Following are 10 T cell receptor beta chains from one sample sequenced in a study of neurological immune-mediated disorders. One entry per CDR3 protein results from TCRdb running MiXCR on the 5' RACE reads. Of some 27,000 distinct CDR3 sequences listed, 5% to 7.5% are singletons. The sample consisted of PBMCs. Every receptor here comes from a woman in her forties or fifties in good health.

This clonotype was counted at least ten times. The chain recombines TRBV7-9 with TRBJ2-2; D gene uncertain. This CDR3 is built from 17 residues. Germline-derived CDR1 and CDR2 are SEHNR and FQNEAQ (reference sequence). V lost 5 bases, J lost 1 base, and 17 bases lay in between. CDR3 region: CASSLRSGPGNTGELFF. DNA for the CDR3: TGTGCCAGCAGCCTAAGGAGTGGCCCAGGGAACACCGGGGAGCTGTTTTTT.

In this sample, this clonotype turned up many times. V is TRBV7-6 and J is TRBJ1-5; the D is unclear. V was shortened by 4 bases and J by 5 bases, with 21 bases between the two germline ends. CDR1 and CDR2 from the germline V gene are SGHVS and FNYEAQ. The length of the CDR3 is 17 residues. The CDR3 region is CASSSENTPQSYQPQHF. The CDR3 coding sequence is TGTGCCAGCAGCTCTGAAAACACTCCACAATCTTATCAGCCCCAGCATTTT. Looking up the rest from reference TRBV7-6 and TRBJ1-5 gives the full variable domain: GAGVSQSPRYKVTKRGQDVALRCDPISGHVSLYWYRQALGQGPEFLTYFNYEAQQDKSGLPNDRFSAERPEGSISTLTIQRTEQRDSAMYRCASSSENTPQSYQPQHFGDGTRLSIL.

The sample holds a few counts of this clonotype. The rearrangement uses TRBV7-6 and TRBJ2-1; TRBD2 matches 12 bases. Trimming at V came to 8 bases and at J to 4 bases, leaving 3 bases not matched to a gene. The CDR3 is 14 residues long. CDR1 and CDR2 from the germline V gene are SGHVS and FNYEAQ. The CDR3 spells CASALAGGYNEQFF. The DNA for the CDR3 is TGTGCCAGCGCGCTAGCGGGAGGGTACAATGAGCAGTTCTTC. The full variable domain, completed using reference TRBV7-6 and TRBJ2-1, is GAGVSQSPRYKVTKRGQDVALRCDPISGHVSLYWYRQALGQGPEFLTYFNYEAQQDKSGLPNDRFSAERPEGSISTLTIQRTEQRDSAMYRCASALAGGYNEQFFGPGTRLTVL.

This clonotype was picked up many times. The chain employs TRBV14 and TRBJ2-5, with 8 bases that match TRBD1. Germline V gene lookup returns CDR1 SGHDN and CDR2 FVKESK. The CDR3 totals 13 residues. Germline trimming cut 1 base from V and 7 bases from J; bases unmatched to any gene: 2. CDR3 in amino acids: CASSQAGTGTQYF. The CDR3 DNA reads as TGTGCCAGCAGCCAAGCAGGGACAGGGACCCAGTACTTC. The variable domain in full, completed from reference TRBV14 and TRBJ2-5, reads EAGVTQFPSHSVIEKGQTVTLRCDPISGHDNLYWYRRVMGKEIKFLLHFVKESKQDESGMPNNRFLAERTGGTYSTLKVQPAELEDSGVYFCASSQAGTGTQYFGPGTRLLVL.

In its sample, this clonotype was seen many times. The rearrangement uses TRBV7-3 and TRBJ2-1; 9 bases are a match to TRBD2. CDR1 is SGHTA, CDR2 FQGTGA, per germline. Trimming took 5 bases from V and 8 from J; bases not matched to a gene: 7. The CDR3 is made up of 14 amino acids. The CDR3, as DNA: TGTGCCAGCAGCGCGGCGGGGGGGCCCTATGAGCAGTTCTTC. It codes for CASSAAGGPYEQFF.

This clonotype occurred many times. The gene calls are TRBV3-1 and TRBJ2-1; D is possibly TRBD1 (5 bases). The CDR3 sequence is 12 residues long. The V end lost 3 bases, the J end lost 10 bases, and 10 bases lay between the germline ends. Germline CDR1 is LGHDT and CDR2 is YNNKEL (reference sequence). This CDR3 reads CASSHRAFEQFF. The CDR3 region has the DNA TGTGCCAGCAGCCACAGGGCATTCGAGCAGTTCTTC.

In its sample, this clonotype was seen many times. This sequence joins TRBV28 and TRBJ1-5; D remains ambiguous. Between the trimmed V and J ends, which lost 6 bases and 0 bases, there was a span of 12 bases. Germline V gene sequence: CDR1 MDHEN, CDR2 SYDVKM. The CDR3 is made up of 15 amino acids. The CDR3 sequence: CASRTMGYSNQPQHF. The DNA of the CDR3 is TGTGCCAGCAGGACAATGGGATATAGCAATCAGCCCCAGCATTTT.

This clonotype was seen ten or more times. V and J are TRBV5-1 and TRBJ2-1; 10 bases fit TRBD2. V was pared by 3 bases and J by 5 bases, with 11 bases of the junction left unmatched. Germline V CDR1 and CDR2: SGHRS, YFSETQ. The length of the CDR3 is 17 residues. The CDR3 loop is CASSSGGLAGGNNEQFF. Here the CDR3 DNA reads TGCGCCAGCAGCTCCGGTGGGTTAGCGGGGGGCAACAATGAGCAGTTCTTC.

The DNA of the CDR3 is TGTGCCAGCAGTTTACGGGGAGGGTTCACTGAAGCTTTCTTT. Its protein product is CASSLRGGFTEAFF. The chain carries TRBV28 and TRBJ1-1, with unresolved D. The CDR3 totals 14 residues. Germline values: CDR1 MDHEN, CDR2 SYDVKM. The V end lost 2 bases, the J end lost 4 bases, and 11 bases lay between the germline ends.

The table lists this clonotype with a few counts. V is TRBV24-1 and J is TRBJ1-4; D is unresolved. Trimming removed 4 bases at V and 4 bases at J, with 6 bases between. CDR1 and CDR2 (germline): KGHDR, SFDVKD. This CDR3 is built from 13 residues. CDR3: CATSEVGNEKLFF. For the CDR3, the DNA is TGTGCCACCAGTGAAGTTGGTAATGAAAAACTGTTTTTT.